The source of this T cell receptor (beta chain) is a study of blood T cell repertoires in COVID-19. The V end lost 0 bases, the J end lost 4 bases, and 11 bases lay between the germline ends. CDR1 is SGHNT and CDR2 is YYREEE in the germline V gene (reference sequence). The CDR3 runs 15 residues. Sequencing used immunoSEQ multiplex PCR; TCRdb keeps in-frame clones, though not all of them. The sample includes 150,000 to 200,000 clones, approximately 87% of them seen just once. The rearrangement joins TRBV5-4 to TRBJ2-1; D perhaps matches TRBD2 (5 bases). The origin of this receptor is a middle-aged man with active or convalescent COVID-19. Sequencing input: peripheral blood. The CDR3 sequence: CASSLAGDGYNEQFF. In DNA, the CDR3 is TGTGCCAGCAGCTTGGCCGGGGATGGGTACAATGAGCAGTTCTTC.